The rows below give T cell receptor beta chains drawn from one sample of a study of blood T cell repertoires in COVID-19. Here immunoSEQ multiplex PCR was the method, and the copy in TCRdb shows in-frame clones only, minus some. Here the sample spans about 220,000 clones, roughly 89% being singletons. The sample comprised PBMCs or T cells enriched from blood (not recorded which). These receptors were obtained from a man aged 30 to 45 who had been exposed to COVID-19. The CDR3 runs from the conserved cysteine through the conserved F or W. The D gene is left open where the match is weak. The listing skips clone size in some rows; elsewhere it reads once, few, many or a size class.

j_gene: TRBJ1-2; v_gene: TRBV19; abundance: NA; d_gene: TRBD1; len: 16; CDR3aa: CASTERTGTGGYGYTF; CDR3nt: TGTGCCAGCACAGAAAGAACCGGGACAGGGGGTTATGGCTACACCTTC
j_gene: TRBJ1-4; v_gene: TRBV19; abundance: NA; d_gene: NA; len: 13; CDR3aa: CASSIDREEKLFF; CDR3nt: TGTGCCAGTAGTATAGATCGGGAAGAAAAACTGTTTTTT
j_gene: TRBJ1-1; v_gene: TRBV9; abundance: NA; d_gene: NA; len: 16; CDR3aa: CASSVNRDTGYTEAFF; CDR3nt: TGTGCCAGCAGCGTCAACAGGGACACGGGATACACTGAAGCTTTCTTT
j_gene: TRBJ2-7; v_gene: TRBV5-1; abundance: NA; d_gene: NA; len: 15; CDR3aa: CASSLAGGSSYEQYF; CDR3nt: TGCGCCAGCAGCTTGGCCGGGGGAAGCTCCTACGAGCAGTACTTC
j_gene: TRBJ2-3; v_gene: TRBV19; abundance: once; d_gene: TRBD2; len: 15; CDR3aa: CASSTGLAGRQTQYF; CDR3nt: TGTGCCAGTAGTACAGGACTAGCGGGGAGACAGACGCAGTATTTT
j_gene: TRBJ2-7; v_gene: TRBV9; abundance: NA; d_gene: TRBD1; len: 14; CDR3aa: CASSVGTGIHEQYF; CDR3nt: TGTGCCAGCAGCGTCGGGACAGGGATCCACGAGCAGTACTTC
j_gene: TRBJ1-5; v_gene: TRBV6-1; abundance: NA; d_gene: NA; len: 12; CDR3aa: CASGPHPGPQHF; CDR3nt: TGTGCCAGCGGGCCCCACCCTGGGCCCCAGCATTTT
j_gene: TRBJ2-7; v_gene: TRBV7-2; abundance: NA; d_gene: TRBD2; len: 13; CDR3aa: CASAGLVVGEQYF; CDR3nt: TGTGCCAGCGCGGGACTAGTCGTGGGAGAGCAGTACTTC
j_gene: TRBJ2-7; v_gene: TRBV14; abundance: NA; d_gene: NA; len: 12; CDR3aa: CASSQYTYEQYF; CDR3nt: TGTGCCAGCAGCCAATATACCTACGAGCAGTACTTC
j_gene: TRBJ1-1; v_gene: TRBV5-1; abundance: NA; d_gene: NA; len: 18; CDR3aa: CASSSGGQPSGLNTEAFF; CDR3nt: TGCGCCAGCAGCTCCGGTGGACAGCCGTCCGGGCTGAACACTGAAGCTTTCTTT
j_gene: TRBJ2-4; v_gene: TRBV19; abundance: NA; d_gene: NA; len: 15; CDR3aa: CASSIEGRGKNIQYF; CDR3nt: TGTGCCAGTAGTATAGAAGGCAGGGGCAAAAACATTCAGTACTTC
j_gene: TRBJ2-7; v_gene: TRBV4-1; abundance: NA; d_gene: NA; len: 13; CDR3aa: CASSQDSRYEQYF; CDR3nt: TGCGCCAGCAGCCAAGATAGTAGATACGAGCAGTACTTC
j_gene: TRBJ1-2; v_gene: TRBV6-4; abundance: NA; d_gene: TRBD1; len: 16; CDR3aa: CASSDTGQASLGGYTF; CDR3nt: TGTGCCAGCAGTGACACCGGACAGGCTTCCCTAGGAGGCTACACCTTC
j_gene: TRBJ1-1; v_gene: TRBV11-1; abundance: NA; d_gene: NA; len: 12; CDR3aa: CASMDSYTEAFF; CDR3nt: TGTGCCAGCATGGACAGCTACACTGAAGCTTTCTTT
j_gene: TRBJ1-4; v_gene: TRBV25-1; abundance: NA; d_gene: NA; len: 14; CDR3aa: CASSEYRGREKLFF; CDR3nt: TGTGCCAGCAGTGAATACAGGGGTAGGGAAAAACTGTTTTTT
j_gene: TRBJ1-5; v_gene: TRBV30; abundance: NA; d_gene: TRBD1; len: 13; CDR3aa: CAWSEDRGRPQHF; CDR3nt: TGTGCCTGGAGTGAAGACAGGGGTAGGCCCCAGCATTTT
j_gene: TRBJ2-3; v_gene: TRBV11-2; abundance: NA; d_gene: NA; len: 15; CDR3aa: CASMGRRGSTDTQYF; CDR3nt: TGTGCCAGCATGGGAAGGAGGGGTAGCACAGATACGCAGTATTTT
j_gene: TRBJ2-5; v_gene: TRBV4-2; abundance: NA; d_gene: NA; len: 14; CDR3aa: CASSQIFRRETQYF; CDR3nt: TGTGCCAGCAGCCAAATTTTTAGGAGGGAGACCCAGTACTTC
j_gene: TRBJ1-1; v_gene: TRBV21-1; abundance: NA; d_gene: NA; len: 13; CDR3aa: CASSQDSYTEAFF; CDR3nt: TGTGCCAGCAGCCAAGACAGCTACACAGAAGCTTTCTTT
j_gene: TRBJ1-1; v_gene: TRBV24-1; abundance: NA; d_gene: TRBD1; len: 19; CDR3aa: CATRSDRRDRGEDSTEAFF; CDR3nt: TGTGCCACTAGGTCGGATCGCCGGGACAGGGGGGAAGATAGCACTGAAGCTTTCTTT
j_gene: TRBJ1-1; v_gene: TRBV14; abundance: NA; d_gene: NA; len: 15; CDR3aa: CASSHKNIRNTEAFF; CDR3nt: TGTGCCAGCAGCCATAAGAACATCAGAAACACTGAAGCTTTCTTT
j_gene: TRBJ1-5; v_gene: TRBV7-2; abundance: NA; d_gene: TRBD1; len: 16; CDR3aa: CASSFFGTGGIQPQHF; CDR3nt: TGTGCCAGCAGCTTTTTCGGGACAGGGGGGATTCAGCCCCAGCATTTT
j_gene: TRBJ1-4; v_gene: TRBV9; abundance: few; d_gene: TRBD1; len: 14; CDR3aa: CASSVTGEAEKLFF; CDR3nt: TGTGCCAGCAGCGTAACAGGGGAGGCCGAAAAACTGTTTTTT
j_gene: TRBJ1-2; v_gene: TRBV7-9; abundance: NA; d_gene: NA; len: 16; CDR3aa: CASSLDLAGRGYGYTF; CDR3nt: TGTGCCAGCAGCTTAGATTTGGCAGGGAGGGGCTATGGCTACACCTTC
j_gene: TRBJ1-2; v_gene: TRBV5-6; abundance: NA; d_gene: NA; len: 15; CDR3aa: CASTGTGEFNYGYTF; CDR3nt: TGTGCCAGCACCGGGACGGGGGAGTTTAACTATGGCTACACCTTC
j_gene: TRBJ2-1; v_gene: TRBV5-6; abundance: NA; d_gene: TRBD2; len: 16; CDR3aa: CASSFRYSGVYNEQFF; CDR3nt: TGTGCCAGCAGCTTCCGCTATAGCGGGGTATACAATGAGCAGTTCTTC
j_gene: TRBJ2-5; v_gene: TRBV12-3/TRBV12-4; abundance: NA; d_gene: NA; len: 13; CDR3aa: CASARQRQETQYF; CDR3nt: TGTGCCAGCGCGAGGCAGCGACAAGAGACCCAGTACTTC
j_gene: TRBJ2-3; v_gene: TRBV3-1/TRBV3-2; abundance: NA; d_gene: NA; len: 14; CDR3aa: CASSQGNRGDTQYF; CDR3nt: TGTGCCAGCAGCCAAGGGAATAGAGGAGATACGCAGTATTTT
j_gene: TRBJ2-1; v_gene: TRBV3-1/TRBV3-2; abundance: NA; d_gene: NA; len: 18; CDR3aa: CASSRLSLGASSYNEQFF; CDR3nt: TGTGCCAGCAGCCGTCTTAGTTTGGGAGCGTCCTCCTACAATGAGCAGTTCTTC
j_gene: TRBJ2-7; v_gene: TRBV29-1; abundance: NA; d_gene: TRBD2; len: 15; CDR3aa: CSVGGITSGNYEQYF; CDR3nt: TGCAGCGTTGGGGGGATCACTAGCGGTAACTACGAGCAGTACTTC
j_gene: TRBJ1-1; v_gene: TRBV2; abundance: NA; d_gene: NA; len: 15; CDR3aa: CASSDEGGPNTEAFF; CDR3nt: TGTGCCAGCAGTGATGAAGGCGGTCCGAACACTGAAGCTTTCTTT
j_gene: TRBJ1-2; v_gene: TRBV9; abundance: NA; d_gene: NA; len: 15; CDR3aa: CASSGYTTATSGYTF; CDR3nt: TGTGCCAGCAGCGGATATACGACAGCAACTAGCGGCTACACCTTC